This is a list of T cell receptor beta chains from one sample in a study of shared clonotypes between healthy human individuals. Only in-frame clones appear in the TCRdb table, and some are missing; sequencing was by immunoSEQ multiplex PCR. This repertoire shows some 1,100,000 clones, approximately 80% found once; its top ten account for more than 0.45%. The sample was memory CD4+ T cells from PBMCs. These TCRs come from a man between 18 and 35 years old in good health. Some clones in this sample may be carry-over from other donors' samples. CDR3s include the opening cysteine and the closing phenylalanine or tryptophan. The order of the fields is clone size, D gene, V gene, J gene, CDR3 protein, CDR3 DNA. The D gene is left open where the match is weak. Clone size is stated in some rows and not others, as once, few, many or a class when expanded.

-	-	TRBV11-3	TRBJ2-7	CASSPNGYEQYF	TGTGCCAGCAGCCCGAATGGCTACGAGCAGTACTTC
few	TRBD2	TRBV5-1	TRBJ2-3	CASSSPGLATAKADTQYF	TGCGCCAGCAGCTCCCCGGGACTAGCAACCGCGAAGGCAGATACGCAGTATTTT
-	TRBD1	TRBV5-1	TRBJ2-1	CASSLDRGLGYEQFF	TGCGCCAGCAGCTTAGACAGGGGGCTTGGCTATGAGCAGTTCTTC
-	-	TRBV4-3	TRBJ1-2	CASSHLRQKPYGYTF	TGCGCCAGCAGCCACCTTCGACAGAAACCTTATGGCTACACCTTC
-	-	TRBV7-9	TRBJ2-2	CASSPAWGLDTGELFF	TGTGCCAGCAGCCCGGCTTGGGGGCTCGACACCGGGGAGCTGTTTTTT
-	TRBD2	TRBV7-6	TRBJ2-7	CASSLRGLAGGPLSSEQYF	TGTGCCAGCAGCTTGAGGGGACTAGCGGGAGGGCCGCTTTCTTCCGAGCAGTACTTC
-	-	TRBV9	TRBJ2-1	CASSTGTYSSYNEQFF	TGTGCCAGCAGCACCGGGACTTACAGCTCCTACAATGAGCAGTTCTTC
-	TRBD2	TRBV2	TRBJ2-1	CASSEGSGSYNEQFF	TGTGCCAGCAGTGAGGGGAGCGGGAGCTACAATGAGCAGTTCTTC
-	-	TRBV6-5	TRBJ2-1	CAPPLLNSYNEQFF	TGTGCCCCCCCCCTTCTGAACTCCTACAATGAGCAGTTCTTC
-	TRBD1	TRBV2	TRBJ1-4	CASSRERTGGGEKLFF	TGTGCCAGCAGTCGCGAAAGGACAGGGGGTGGTGAAAAACTGTTTTTT
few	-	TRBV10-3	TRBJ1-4	CAINDRLDEKLFF	TGTGCCATCAACGACAGGTTAGATGAAAAACTGTTTTTT
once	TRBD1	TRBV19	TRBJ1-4	CASSIPRDSNSNEKLFF	TGTGCCAGTAGTATACCCCGGGACAGCAATTCTAATGAAAAACTGTTTTTT
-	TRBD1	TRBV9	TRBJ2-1	CASSVLDLQGLGEQFF	TGTGCCAGCAGCGTACTCGACCTACAGGGGCTTGGCGAGCAGTTCTTC
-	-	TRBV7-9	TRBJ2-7	CASSSPWGSSEQYF	TGTGCCAGCAGCTCGCCGTGGGGGTCCAGCGAGCAGTACTTC
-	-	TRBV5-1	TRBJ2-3	CASSPWTISGTDTQYF	TGCGCCAGCAGCCCCTGGACCATCAGTGGCACAGATACGCAGTATTTT
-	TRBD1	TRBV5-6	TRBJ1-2	CASSPIGTGVGYGYTF	TGTGCCAGCAGTCCGATCGGGACAGGGGTAGGCTATGGCTACACCTTC
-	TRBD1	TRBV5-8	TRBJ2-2	CASQGRGRTGELFF	TGTGCCAGCCAGGGCAGGGGGCGAACCGGGGAGCTGTTTTTT
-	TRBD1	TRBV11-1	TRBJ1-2	CASSLPGGYGYTF	TGTGCCAGCAGTTTGCCAGGGGGCTATGGCTACACCTTC
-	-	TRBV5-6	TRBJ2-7	CASTVAGYEQYF	TGTGCCAGCACTGTGGCAGGCTACGAGCAGTACTTC
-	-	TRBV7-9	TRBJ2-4	CASSFDPSRAKNIQYF	TGTGCCAGCAGCTTCGATCCAAGCAGGGCCAAAAACATTCAGTACTTC
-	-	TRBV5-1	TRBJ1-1	CASSLEGGRDLDTEAFF	TGCGCCAGCAGCTTGGAGGGAGGGAGGGATTTAGACACTGAAGCTTTCTTT
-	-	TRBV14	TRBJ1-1	CASSSSGVNTEAFF	TGTGCCAGCAGCAGTTCAGGGGTGAACACTGAAGCTTTCTTT
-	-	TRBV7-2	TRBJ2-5	CASSLSGGQETQYF	TGTGCCAGCAGCTTAAGTGGGGGCCAAGAGACCCAGTACTTC